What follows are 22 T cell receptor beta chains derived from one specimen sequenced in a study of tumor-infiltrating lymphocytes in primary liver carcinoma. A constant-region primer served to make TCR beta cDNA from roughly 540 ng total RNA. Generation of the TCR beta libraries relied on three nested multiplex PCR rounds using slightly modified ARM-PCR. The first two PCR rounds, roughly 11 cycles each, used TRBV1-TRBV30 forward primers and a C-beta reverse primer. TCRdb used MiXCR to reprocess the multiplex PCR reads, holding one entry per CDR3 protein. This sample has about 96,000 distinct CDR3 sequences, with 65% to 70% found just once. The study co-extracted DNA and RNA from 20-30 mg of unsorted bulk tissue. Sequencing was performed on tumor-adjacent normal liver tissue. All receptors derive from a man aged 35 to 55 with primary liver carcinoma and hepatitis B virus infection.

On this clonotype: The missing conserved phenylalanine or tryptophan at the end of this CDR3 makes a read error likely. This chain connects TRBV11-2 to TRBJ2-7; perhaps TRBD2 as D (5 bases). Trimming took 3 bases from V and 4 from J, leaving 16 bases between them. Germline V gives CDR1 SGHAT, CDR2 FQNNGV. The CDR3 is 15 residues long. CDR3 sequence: CASSLFEGFSYEQYI. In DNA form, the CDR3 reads TGTGCCAGCAGCTTGTTTGAGGGTTTTTCTTACGAGCAGTACATC.

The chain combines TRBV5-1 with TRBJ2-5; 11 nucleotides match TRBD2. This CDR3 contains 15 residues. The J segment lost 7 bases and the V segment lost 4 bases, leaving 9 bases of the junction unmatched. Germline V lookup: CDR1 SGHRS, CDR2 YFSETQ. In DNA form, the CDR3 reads TGCGCCAGCAGCCTACTAGCGGGAGAAGGAGCGACCCAGTACTTC. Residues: CASSLLAGEGATQYF.

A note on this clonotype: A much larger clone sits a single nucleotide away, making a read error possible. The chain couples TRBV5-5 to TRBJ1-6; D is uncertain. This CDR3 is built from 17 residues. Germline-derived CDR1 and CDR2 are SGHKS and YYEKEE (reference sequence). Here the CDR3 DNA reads TGTGCCAGCAGCTTGGGGGGTAGGAGCTCCTATAAATCACCCCTCCACTTT. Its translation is CASSLGGRSSYKSPLHF.

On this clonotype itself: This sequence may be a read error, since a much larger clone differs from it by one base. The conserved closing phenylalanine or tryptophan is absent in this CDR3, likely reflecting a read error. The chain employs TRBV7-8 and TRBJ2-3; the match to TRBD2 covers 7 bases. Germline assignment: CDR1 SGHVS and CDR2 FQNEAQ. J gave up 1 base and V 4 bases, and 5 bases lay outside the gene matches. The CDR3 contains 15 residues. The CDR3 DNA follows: TGTGCCAGCAGCTCTAGAGGGAGGGGCACAGATACGCAGTATTAT. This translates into CASSSRGRGTDTQYY.

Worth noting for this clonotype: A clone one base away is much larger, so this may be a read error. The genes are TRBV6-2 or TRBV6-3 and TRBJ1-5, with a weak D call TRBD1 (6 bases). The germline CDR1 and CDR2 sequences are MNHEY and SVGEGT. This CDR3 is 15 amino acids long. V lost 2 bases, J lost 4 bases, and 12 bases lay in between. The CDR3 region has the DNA TGTGCCAGCAGTTACAGAGGGGGAGAGAATCAGCCCCAGCATTTT. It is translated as CASSYRGGENQPQHF.

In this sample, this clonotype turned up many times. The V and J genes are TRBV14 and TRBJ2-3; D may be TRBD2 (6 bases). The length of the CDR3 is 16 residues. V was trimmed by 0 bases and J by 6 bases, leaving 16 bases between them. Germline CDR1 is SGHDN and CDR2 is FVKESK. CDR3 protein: CASSQDLPGDGDTQYF. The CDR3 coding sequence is TGTGCCAGCAGCCAAGATCTACCGGGAGACGGGGATACGCAGTATTTT.

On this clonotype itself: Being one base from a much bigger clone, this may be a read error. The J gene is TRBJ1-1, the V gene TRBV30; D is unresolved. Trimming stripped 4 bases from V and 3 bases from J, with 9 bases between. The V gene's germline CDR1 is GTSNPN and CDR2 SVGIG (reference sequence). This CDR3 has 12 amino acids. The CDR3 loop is CAWTPRDTEAFF. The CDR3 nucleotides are TGTGCCTGGACTCCAAGGGACACTGAAGCTTTCTTT.

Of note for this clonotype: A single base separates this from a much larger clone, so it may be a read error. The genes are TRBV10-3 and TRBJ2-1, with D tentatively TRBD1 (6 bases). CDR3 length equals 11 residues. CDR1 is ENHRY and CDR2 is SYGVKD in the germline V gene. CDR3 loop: CTISNTDSFFF. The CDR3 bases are TGTACCATCAGTAACACGGACAGTTTCTTCTTC.

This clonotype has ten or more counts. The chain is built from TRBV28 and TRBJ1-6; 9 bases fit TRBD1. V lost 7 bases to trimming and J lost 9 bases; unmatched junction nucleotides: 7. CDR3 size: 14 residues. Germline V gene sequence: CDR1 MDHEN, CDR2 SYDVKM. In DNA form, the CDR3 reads TGTGCCAGCAATAACCCGGGACAGGGTTCACCCCTCCACTTT. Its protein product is CASNNPGQGSPLHF. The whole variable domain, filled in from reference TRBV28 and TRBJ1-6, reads DVKVTQSSRYLVKRTGEKVFLECVQDMDHENMFWYRQDPGLGLRLIYFSYDVKMKEKGDIPEGYSVSREKKERFSLILESASTNQTSMYLCASNNPGQGSPLHFGNGTRLTVT.

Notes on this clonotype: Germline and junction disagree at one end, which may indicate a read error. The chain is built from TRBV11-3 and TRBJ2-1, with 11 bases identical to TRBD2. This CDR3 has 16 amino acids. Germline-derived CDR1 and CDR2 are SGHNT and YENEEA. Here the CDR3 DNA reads TGCGCCAGCAGCTACCGAACTAGCGGGAGTAAGAATGAGCAGTTCTTC. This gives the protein CASSYRTSGSKNEQFF.

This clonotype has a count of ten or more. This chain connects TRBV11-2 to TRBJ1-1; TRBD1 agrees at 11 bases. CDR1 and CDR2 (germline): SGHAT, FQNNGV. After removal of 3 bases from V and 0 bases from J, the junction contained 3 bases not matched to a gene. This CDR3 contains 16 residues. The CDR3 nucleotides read TGTGCCAGCAGCTTCGGGACAGGGGGAATGAACACTGAAGCTTTCTTT. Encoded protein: CASSFGTGGMNTEAFF.

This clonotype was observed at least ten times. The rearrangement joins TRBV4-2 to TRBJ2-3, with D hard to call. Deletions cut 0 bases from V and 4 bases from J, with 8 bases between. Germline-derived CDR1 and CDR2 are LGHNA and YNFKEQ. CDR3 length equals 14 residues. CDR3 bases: TGTGCCAGCAGCCAAGAAGGTGCGGCAGATACGCAGTATTTT. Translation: CASSQEGAADTQYF.

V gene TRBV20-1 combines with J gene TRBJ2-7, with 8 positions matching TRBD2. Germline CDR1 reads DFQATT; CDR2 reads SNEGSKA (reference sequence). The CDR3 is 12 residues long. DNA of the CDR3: TGCACCGCGGGGGGCTTCTCCTACGAGCAGTACTTC. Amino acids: CTAGGFSYEQYF.

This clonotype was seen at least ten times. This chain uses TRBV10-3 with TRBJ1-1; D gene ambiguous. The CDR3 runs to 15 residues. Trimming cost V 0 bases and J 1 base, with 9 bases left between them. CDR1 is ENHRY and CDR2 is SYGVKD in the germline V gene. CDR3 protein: CAISESATRNTEAFF. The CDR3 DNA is TGTGCCATCAGTGAGTCTGCGACTCGGAACACTGAAGCTTTCTTT.

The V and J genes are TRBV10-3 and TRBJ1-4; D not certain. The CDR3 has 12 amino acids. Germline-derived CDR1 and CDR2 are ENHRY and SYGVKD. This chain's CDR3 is CIISEDREKLFF. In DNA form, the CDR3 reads TGTATCATCAGTGAGGACCGTGAAAAACTGTTTTTT.

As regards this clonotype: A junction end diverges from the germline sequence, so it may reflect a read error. CDR3 loop: CACSYSWGDGTDTQYF. For the CDR3, the DNA is TGTGCCTGCAGTTATTCATGGGGCGATGGCACAGATACGCAGTATTTT. The V gene is TRBV6-5, the J gene TRBJ2-3; D is perhaps TRBD1 (5 bases). The CDR3 is 16 residues long. Germline values: CDR1 MNHEY, CDR2 SVGAGI.

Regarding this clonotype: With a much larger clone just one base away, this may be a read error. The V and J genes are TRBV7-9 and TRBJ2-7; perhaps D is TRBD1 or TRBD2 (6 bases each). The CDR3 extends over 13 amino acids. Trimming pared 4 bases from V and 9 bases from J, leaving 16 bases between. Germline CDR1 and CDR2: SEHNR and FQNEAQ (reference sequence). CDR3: CASSSDGGHGQYF. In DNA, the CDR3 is TGTGCCAGCAGCTCGGACGGGGGACACGGGCAGTACTTC.

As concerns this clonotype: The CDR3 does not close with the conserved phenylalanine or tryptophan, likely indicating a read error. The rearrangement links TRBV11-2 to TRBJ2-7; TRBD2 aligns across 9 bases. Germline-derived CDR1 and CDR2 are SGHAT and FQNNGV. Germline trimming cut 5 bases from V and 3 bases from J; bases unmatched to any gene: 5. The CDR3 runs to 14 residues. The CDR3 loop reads CASSTPSGDYEQYL. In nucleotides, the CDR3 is TGTGCCAGCAGCACCCCTAGCGGGGACTACGAGCAGTACCTA.

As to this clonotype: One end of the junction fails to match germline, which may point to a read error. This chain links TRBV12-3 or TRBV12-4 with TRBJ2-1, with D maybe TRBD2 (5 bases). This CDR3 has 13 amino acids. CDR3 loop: CASSHHTGNEQLF. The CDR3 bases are TGTGCCAGCAGCCACCATACGGGGAATGAGCAGCTCTTC.

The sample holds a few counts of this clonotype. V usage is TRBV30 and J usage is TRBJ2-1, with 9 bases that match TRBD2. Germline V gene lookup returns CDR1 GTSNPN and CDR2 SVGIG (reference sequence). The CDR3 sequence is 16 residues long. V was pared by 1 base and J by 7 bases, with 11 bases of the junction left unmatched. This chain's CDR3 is CAWSALGAGGPNEQFF. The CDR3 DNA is TGTGCCTGGAGTGCCCTGGGAGCGGGAGGCCCGAATGAGCAGTTCTTC.

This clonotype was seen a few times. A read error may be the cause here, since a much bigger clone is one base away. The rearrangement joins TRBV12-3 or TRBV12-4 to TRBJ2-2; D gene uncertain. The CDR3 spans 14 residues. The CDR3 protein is CASTLGRNTGELFF. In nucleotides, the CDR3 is TGTGCCAGCACTTTAGGGCGGAACACCGGGGAGCTGTTTTTT.

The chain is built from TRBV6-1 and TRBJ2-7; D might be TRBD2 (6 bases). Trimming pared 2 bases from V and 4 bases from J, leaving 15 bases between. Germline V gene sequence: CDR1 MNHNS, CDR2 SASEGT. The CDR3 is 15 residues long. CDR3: CASSERFDGGYEQYF. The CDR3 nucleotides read TGTGCCAGCAGTGAACGATTCGACGGGGGTTACGAGCAGTACTTC.